The 7 T cell receptor beta chains listed next were all sequenced from one sample in a study of T cells in narcolepsy. Some clones are missing from TCRdb's copy, which holds only in-frame ones; the method was immunoSEQ multiplex PCR. The table has over 30,000 clones, about 80% seen once. Sequenced material: CD45RA- memory CD4+ T cells from PBMCs. These receptors were collected from a human donor with narcolepsy.

This chain uses TRBV7-3 with TRBJ2-3; the match to TRBD2 covers 7 bases. The germline CDR1 and CDR2 sequences are SGHTA and FQGTGA. The CDR3 length is 14 residues. Trimming took 8 bases from V and 1 from J; bases not matched to a gene: 6. CDR3 bases: TGTGCCAGCCAAGTACGGGGGGGCACAGATACGCAGTATTTT. This codes for CASQVRGGTDTQYF.

This clone has only one observation. The V and J genes are TRBV9 and TRBJ1-2; D may be TRBD1 (5 bases). Germline CDR1 SGDLS, CDR2 YYNGEE. V dropped 3 bases and J dropped 8 bases, with 14 bases sitting between them. This CDR3 spans 13 amino acids. The CDR3 loop reads CASSATRQSGYTF. The DNA for the CDR3 is TGTGCCAGCAGCGCGACTCGACAGAGCGGCTACACCTTC.

The DNA of the CDR3 is TGTGCCAGCAGTCTGATAGCCGCGAACACTGAAGCTTTCTTT. Amino acid sequence: CASSLIAANTEAFF. The chain combines TRBV28 with TRBJ1-1; D ambiguous. V dropped 5 bases and J dropped 1 base, with 11 bases sitting between them. This CDR3 is 14 amino acids long. Germline V gene lookup returns CDR1 MDHEN and CDR2 SYDVKM.

The chain carries TRBV2 and TRBJ2-7, with 10 bases identical to TRBD1. CDR1 and CDR2 from the germline V gene are SNHLY and FYNNEI. The CDR3 runs 14 residues. With 6 bases clipped from V and 6 bases from J, the junction kept 8 bases outside the gene matches. This chain's CDR3 is CASSFPRTGGEQYV. The CDR3 nucleotides read TGTGCCAGCAGCTTCCCGAGGACAGGGGGCGAGCAGTACGTC.

This clone was observed a handful of times. This rearrangement joins TRBV28 to TRBJ2-7; D gene uncertain. The V gene lost 5 bases and the J gene lost 1 base, with 12 bases spanning the gap. Germline CDR1 MDHEN, CDR2 SYDVKM. This CDR3 contains 14 residues. CDR3 protein: CASSPEIPSYEQYF. The CDR3 DNA follows: TGTGCCAGCAGTCCAGAGATTCCTTCCTACGAGCAGTACTTC.

CDR3 in amino acids: CASSLDTGRNQPQHF. In nucleotides, the CDR3 is TGCGCCAGCAGCTTGGATACAGGACGCAATCAGCCCCAGCATTTT. The rearrangement uses TRBV5-1 and TRBJ1-5; the D gene is possibly TRBD1 (5 bases). With 0 bases removed from V and 2 bases from J, the gap between germline ends came to 9 bases. The V gene's germline CDR1 is SGHRS and CDR2 YFSETQ. This CDR3 has 15 amino acids.

This clone was found a few times. This sequence joins TRBV5-4 and TRBJ1-3; D uncertain. V was shortened by 2 bases and J by 6 bases, with 9 bases between the two germline ends. Germline V gene sequence: CDR1 SGHNT, CDR2 YYREEE (reference sequence). The CDR3 totals 13 residues. This chain's CDR3 is CASSFQGENTIYF. In DNA form, the CDR3 reads TGTGCCAGCAGCTTCCAAGGTGAAAACACCATATATTTT.